Listed below are T cell receptor beta chains from one sample, sequenced in a study of cytomegalovirus exposure and HLA in healthy donors. Profiled with immunoSEQ multiplex PCR; TCRdb holds only in-frame clones, not every one. The data contain around 140,000 clones, about two thirds of them seen just once; the ten biggest clones take up approximately 2.3%. Sequenced sample: PBMCs. These TCRs come from a woman in her sixties or seventies in good health and CMV-seropositive. The CDR3 runs from the conserved cysteine through the conserved F or W. The D gene is left open where the match is weak. The size field is filled for only some rows; it gives once, few, many or a size class.

clone_size	v_call	j_call	d_call	cdr3_nt	cdr3_aa
.	TRBV5-1	TRBJ1-4	.	TGCGCCAGCAGCCAGGGTAATGAAAAACTGTTTTTT	CASSQGNEKLFF
.	TRBV2	TRBJ2-2	TRBD2	TGTGCCAGCAGTGAGGCGGGGGCCGGGGAGCTGTTTTTT	CASSEAGAGELFF
.	TRBV29-1	TRBJ2-3	TRBD1	TGCAGCGTTGAATGGACAGGGGGGGCAGATACGCAGTATTTT	CSVEWTGGADTQYF
.	TRBV6-1	TRBJ2-7	TRBD2	TGTGCCAGCATCCTTAGCGGGAGCTCCTACGAGCAGTACTTC	CASILSGSSYEQYF
few	TRBV6-5	TRBJ2-1	TRBD2	TGTGCCAGCAGTTACACTAGCGGGAACGGTGAGCAGTTCTTC	CASSYTSGNGEQFF
.	TRBV7-9	TRBJ1-4	.	TGTGCCAGCAGCTTGGGGGGGGGAAGGACTAATGAAAAACTGTTTTTT	CASSLGGGRTNEKLFF
.	TRBV10-3	TRBJ2-7	TRBD1	TGTGCCATCAGAGACGGGACAGGGTTCTACGAGCAGTACTTC	CAIRDGTGFYEQYF
.	TRBV7-9	TRBJ1-4	TRBD1	TGTGCCAGCAGCGCCCGACAGGGGGAGGGCGAAAAACTGTTTTTT	CASSARQGEGEKLFF
.	TRBV29-1	TRBJ1-2	.	TGCAGCGTCCCCGGTCGGGGAACTAACTATGGCTACACCTTC	CSVPGRGTNYGYTF
.	TRBV4-1	TRBJ2-3	TRBD1	TGCGCCAGCAGCCAAGACGGCAGGGGGACAGATACGCAGTATTTT	CASSQDGRGTDTQYF
.	TRBV29-1	TRBJ2-1	TRBD2	TGCAGCGTTGGACCGGGACTAGCGGGGGGGGGTGAGCAGTTCTTC	CSVGPGLAGGGEQFF
.	TRBV28	TRBJ2-1	TRBD1	TGTGCCAGCAGAGGACAGGGGTCGAGTAAGATTGAGCAGTTCTTC	CASRGQGSSKIEQFF
.	TRBV4-1	TRBJ1-3	.	TGCGCCAGCAGCCCTACAGGGATCTCTGGAAACACCATATATTTT	CASSPTGISGNTIYF
.	TRBV21-1	TRBJ1-1	.	TGTGCCAGCAGCAAAAAGAAGGGGCAGGGGTTGGGGACTGAAGCTTTCTTT	CASSKKKGQGLGTEAFF
.	TRBV28	TRBJ2-1	TRBD2	TGTGCCAGCAGTTCGCCGGGACTAGCGCTAGTATTGGTTGAGCAGTTCTTC	CASSSPGLALVLVEQFF
.	TRBV7-2	TRBJ1-4	.	TGTGCCAGCAGCTCTGTGGCGGGGAAACTGTTTTTT	CASSSVAGKLFF
.	TRBV29-1	TRBJ2-2	.	TGCAGCGTTGCTGGCAGGCCGAACACCGGGGAGCTGTTTTTT	CSVAGRPNTGELFF
.	TRBV4-1	TRBJ1-1	.	TGCGCCAGCAGCCAGGCTGGGGGGGCCATTGAAGCTTTCTTT	CASSQAGGAIEAFF
.	TRBV28	TRBJ2-7	.	TGTGCCAGCAGGCAACAGGGCTACGAGCAGTACTTC	CASRQQGYEQYF
once	TRBV11-3	TRBJ2-7	.	TGTGCCAGCAGCTTAGGAGAACTCGGGGAGCAGTACTTC	CASSLGELGEQYF